These 2 T cell receptor beta chains were sequenced from one sample in a study of T cells after yellow fever vaccination. TCRdb fed the 5' RACE reads into MiXCR, producing one record per CDR3 protein. This repertoire shows some 320,000 distinct CDR3 sequences, less than 9.5% found once; its top ten account for over 3%. Here the sequenced sample was CD4+ T cells sorted from PBMCs, taken 5 days after the yellow fever booster vaccination. The source of these receptors is a man between 18 and 29 years old who received the YFV17D yellow fever vaccine.

There are a few counts of this clonotype. This sequence joins TRBV20-1 and TRBJ1-5; D remains unclear. The V end lost 2 bases, the J end lost 5 bases, and 13 bases lay between the germline ends. Per the germline V gene, CDR1 is DFQATT and CDR2 is SNEGSKA (reference sequence). This CDR3 region has 14 residues. CDR3 region: CSARSFGSHQPQHF. CDR3 nucleotides: TGCAGTGCTAGAAGCTTTGGATCCCATCAGCCCCAGCATTTT.

This clonotype was detected many times. The V gene is TRBV6-2 or TRBV6-3, the J gene TRBJ2-5; 13 nucleotides match TRBD2. The germline V gene encodes CDR1 MNHEY and CDR2 SVGEGT. V was clipped by 4 bases and J by 2 bases; unmatched bases: 4. The CDR3 is made up of 16 amino acids. CDR3 residues: CASSSTSGGLQETQYF. The CDR3 nucleotides read TGTGCCAGCAGTTCGACTAGCGGGGGGTTACAAGAGACCCAGTACTTC.